Presented here are 4 T cell receptor beta chains from one specimen sequenced in a study of vaccination and CD4 T cells after COVID-19. The antigens of these receptors remain unknown. Treatment meaning: approximately nine-day PBMC culture with coronavirus spike peptide pools or control peptides (ViraFEST assay). The Oncomine TCR Beta short-read assay generated sequence data from the DNA of cultured CD4+ T cells. Each CDR3 protein is one row after TCRdb ran MiXCR on the PCR reads. The sample consists of around 13,000 distinct CDR3 sequences, more than 70% of them appearing once. Sequencing was performed on CD4+ T cells from blood, cultured in vitro. The receptors here all came from a human donor who had recovered from COVID-19.

This chain links TRBV20-1 with TRBJ2-3, with D perhaps matching TRBD1 (6 bases). CDR1 DFQATT and CDR2 SNEGSKA come from the germline V gene (reference sequence). This CDR3 is 16 amino acids long. V lost 3 bases and J lost 2, with 18 bases in between. The chain's CDR3 is CSARSPPQGLTDTQYF. In nucleotides, the CDR3 is TGCAGTGCTAGGTCCCCCCCTCAGGGGCTCACAGATACGCAGTATTTT.

The chain joins TRBV28 to TRBJ2-7, with D maybe TRBD2 (6 bases). V was pared by 4 bases and J by 1 base, with 11 bases between. CDR1 and CDR2 from the germline V gene are MDHEN and SYDVKM. This CDR3 region has 14 residues. CDR3 coding DNA: TGTGCCAGCAGTTGGTTGCGGGGTTCCTACGAGCAGTACTTC. Translated, it gives CASSWLRGSYEQYF.

The genes are TRBV6-1 and TRBJ2-1; a possible D gene is TRBD1 (8 bases). V dropped 7 bases and J dropped 7 bases, with 20 bases sitting between them. CDR1 MNHNS and CDR2 SASEGT come from the germline V gene. The CDR3 has 15 amino acids. Here the CDR3 reads CASTKTGGAGNEQFF. Written as DNA, the CDR3 is TGTGCCAGCACCAAAACAGGGGGGGCTGGGAATGAGCAGTTCTTC.

This clonotype turned up a few times. The chain combines TRBV28 with TRBJ2-7; 13 bases fit TRBD2. Germline lookup yields CDR1 MDHEN and CDR2 SYDVKM. The CDR3 runs to 18 residues. With 6 bases clipped from V and 3 bases from J, the junction kept 14 bases outside the gene matches. CDR3 in amino acids: CASRRIGTSGNYFYEQYF. The CDR3 DNA reads TGTGCCAGCAGACGTATCGGGACTAGCGGGAACTATTTCTACGAGCAGTACTTC.